This T cell receptor beta chain was documented in a study of beta chain features in type 1 diabetes. The overall study: Summed over all samples, the examined sorted cells came to 107,917,701.

By way of CD45RO/CCR7/CD25/CD127/CD95/CD27, the CD4+ regulatory, stem cell-like memory, central memory and naive cells were sorted. cDNA synthesis used the whole RNA isolate, giving expressed TCRB sequences. Assay: immunoSEQ multiplex PCR; the TCRdb copy retains only in-frame clones and omits some. Of around 430,000 clones in the sample, approximately 28% were seen once. This CDR3 has 15 amino acids. Germline CDR1 is SGDLS and CDR2 is YYNGEE. With V trimmed by 0 bases and J by 7 bases, 5 bases remained unmatched. Findings of the study overall: In type 1 diabetes patients, VDJ junctions had fewer insertions; deletions at these junctions were more frequent. Resolution of whether HLA type affects TCRB rearrangement was not achieved here.

This clone was detected a few times. Its antigen is still unknown. Specimen: naive CD4+ T cells from blood. The genes are TRBV9 and TRBJ2-7, with TRBD2 matching over 12 bases. This clonotype originated in a man between 18 and 29 years old in good health. The CDR3: CASSVGLAGVEEQYF. The CDR3, as DNA: TGTGCCAGCAGCGTAGGACTAGCGGGAGTCGAGGAGCAGTACTTC.